This entry lists 26 T cell receptor beta chains sequenced from one sample in a study of blood T cell repertoires in COVID-19. TCRdb's copy holds only in-frame clones and misses some; the assay was immunoSEQ multiplex PCR. The sample yields approximately 360,000 clones, more than 75% seen once. Sample: PBMCs or T cells enriched from blood (not recorded which). These receptors were obtained from a man aged 35-49 years in a cohort exposed to, infected with or recovered from COVID-19 (not recorded which).

The chain links TRBV5-4 to TRBJ2-7; D is possibly TRBD2 (7 bases). Trimming cost V 0 bases and J 3 bases, with 19 bases left between them. Germline V CDR1 and CDR2: SGHNT, YYREEE (reference sequence). This CDR3 region has 17 residues. The CDR3 here is CASSLVGGAPNHYEQYF. The CDR3 nucleotides are TGTGCCAGCAGCTTGGTAGGGGGGGCCCCAAACCACTACGAGCAGTACTTC.

This clone came up a few times. V is TRBV7-2 and J is TRBJ1-5; D gene ambiguous. V shed 3 bases and J shed 3 bases, with 6 bases lying between them. The CDR3 extends over 13 amino acids. CDR1 is SGHTA and CDR2 is FQGNSA in the germline V gene. CDR3 sequence (DNA): TGTGCCAGCAGCTTCACAGACAATCAGCCCCAGCATTTT. It translates to CASSFTDNQPQHF.

The chain couples TRBV3-1 (or the pseudogene TRBV3-2) to TRBJ2-2; the match to TRBD2 covers 9 bases. Germline-derived CDR1 and CDR2 are LGHDT and YNNKEL (reference sequence). The CDR3 length is 18 residues. Trimming at V came to 4 bases and at J to 8 bases, leaving 17 bases not matched to a gene. The CDR3 coding sequence is TGTGCCAGCAGCCCAAGGATGTTTCTAGCGGGAACGATGGGGGAGCTGTTTTTT. Translating gives CASSPRMFLAGTMGELFF.

The chain joins TRBV19 to TRBJ1-3, with D uncertain. CDR3 length equals 15 residues. The germline gives CDR1 LNHDA, CDR2 SQIVND (reference sequence). V was cut by 6 bases and J by 0 bases, with 12 bases left in between. The CDR3 loop reads CASSSQTSSGNTIYF. CDR3 bases: TGTGCCAGTAGCTCACAGACATCCTCTGGAAACACCATATATTTT. Supplemented by reference TRBV19 and TRBJ1-3, the full variable domain reads DGGITQSPKYLFRKEGQNVTLSCEQNLNHDAMYWYRQDPGQGLRLIYYSQIVNDFQKGDIAEGYSVSREKKESFPLTVTSAQKNPTAFYLCASSSQTSSGNTIYFGEGSWLTVV.

Concerning this clone itself: Different DNA sequences within this sample yield the same CDR3. The genes are TRBV18 and TRBJ1-1, with 7 nucleotides matching TRBD1. This CDR3 is 11 amino acids long. With V trimmed by 6 bases and J by 8 bases, 3 bases remained unmatched. CDR1 is KGHSH, CDR2 LQKENI, per germline. CDR3 nucleotides: TGTGCCAGCTCGCCGGACAGGGAAGCTTTCTTT. It encodes CASSPDREAFF.

The DNA of the CDR3 is TGTGCTAGTGGCCTGGGACAGGGATGGTACGAGCAGTACTTC. Its translation: CASGLGQGWYEQYF. The chain couples TRBV12-5 to TRBJ2-7, with 9 positions matching TRBD1. The V gene's germline CDR1 is LGHNT and CDR2 FRNRAP. The V and J ends lost 6 bases and 4 bases, in that order; junction bases with no gene match: 7. This CDR3 is built from 14 residues.

This chain uses TRBV28 with TRBJ2-5, with 7 bases matching TRBD1. The trim removed 5 bases at V and 4 bases at J, leaving 7 bases unmatched. The germline gives CDR1 MDHEN, CDR2 SYDVKM. The CDR3 consists of 14 residues. CDR3 sequence (DNA): TGTGCCAGCAGTACCACGACAGGGTCAGAGACCCAGTACTTC. Encoded protein: CASSTTTGSETQYF.

CDR3 amino acids: CARSLGVGGPYYEQYF. CDR3 nucleotides: TGTGCCAGAAGCTTGGGGGTGGGAGGGCCCTACTACGAGCAGTACTTC. The chain couples TRBV5-3 to TRBJ2-7; 7 bases align to TRBD2. TRBV5-3 falls under the ORF class, with uncertain function. Unmatched junction bases numbered 9, after V lost 0 bases and J lost 3 bases. The CDR3 length is 16 residues.

As concerns this clone: Mismatch with germline at one junction end may stem from a read error. The chain is built from TRBV2 and TRBJ2-3, with D hard to call. The CDR3 runs to 13 residues. Germline V gene lookup returns CDR1 SNHLY and CDR2 FYNNEI. The CDR3 bases are TGTGCCAGCGAATACCGAAACACAGATACGCAGTCTTTT. This encodes CASEYRNTDTQSF.

The CDR3 DNA reads TGTGCCAGCAGCGACACAGGCGCAACTAATGAAAAACTGTTTTTT. Its translation is CASSDTGATNEKLFF. The V and J genes are TRBV7-9 and TRBJ1-4, with D possibly TRBD1 on 5 matching bases. Germline V gives CDR1 SEHNR, CDR2 FQNEAQ (reference sequence). With 5 bases removed from V and 0 bases from J, the gap between germline ends came to 10 bases. This CDR3 comprises 15 residues.

This clone was observed once. V is TRBV5-1 and J is TRBJ2-1, with 7 bases aligning to TRBD1. Germline values: CDR1 SGHRS, CDR2 YFSETQ. Germline trimming cut 4 bases from V and 1 base from J; bases unmatched to any gene: 5. The CDR3 runs to 15 residues. CDR3 nucleotides: TGCGCCAGCAGCCCAACAGGGGATTCCTACAATGAGCAGTTCTTC. Translated: CASSPTGDSYNEQFF.

About this clone: Other DNA sequences from this sample encode an identical CDR3 as well. The chain employs TRBV30 and TRBJ1-4; TRBD1 agrees at 8 bases. Per the germline V gene, CDR1 is GTSNPN and CDR2 is SVGIG (reference sequence). The CDR3 length is 13 residues. V trimming: 3 bases; J trimming: 8 bases; junction bases outside the gene matches: 5. Written as DNA, the CDR3 is TGTGCCTGGAGCGGACAGGGAGGAGAAAAACTGTTTTTT. As protein: CAWSGQGGEKLFF.

DNA for the CDR3: TGTGCCAGCAGTGAGGGGGGGGCCACCGGGGAGCTGTTTTTT. It is translated as CASSEGGATGELFF. This chain uses TRBV2 with TRBJ2-2; perhaps TRBD2 as D (7 bases). Between the trimmed V and J ends, which lost 3 bases and 4 bases, there was a span of 9 bases. CDR1 and CDR2 (germline): SNHLY, FYNNEI. The CDR3 sequence is 14 residues long. The full variable domain, in which reference TRBV2 and TRBJ2-2 provide the parts outside the CDR3, is EPEVTQTPSHQVTQMGQEVILRCVPISNHLYFYWYRQILGQKVEFLVSFYNNEISEKSEIFDDQFSVERPDGSNFTLKIRSTKLEDSAMYFCASSEGGATGELFFGEGSRLTVL.

The V and J genes are TRBV6-1 and TRBJ2-2; TRBD2 aligns across 12 bases. CDR1 is MNHNS, CDR2 SASEGT, per germline. Losses at the gene ends were 3 bases for V and 7 bases for J; bases not matched to a gene: 9. This CDR3 has 17 amino acids. The CDR3 nucleotides read TGTGCCAGCAGTGATCAACCGGGACTAGCGGGTGGCGGGGAGCTGTTTTTT. The encoded protein is CASSDQPGLAGGGELFF.

V is TRBV18 and J is TRBJ1-6, with 8 bases identical to TRBD1. From germline, CDR1 is KGHSH and CDR2 LQKENI. Trimming at V came to 2 bases and at J to 5 bases, leaving 5 bases not matched to a gene. The CDR3 is made up of 16 amino acids. The CDR3 bases are TGTGCCAGCTCACCAGGCACAGGGGGTGATAATTCACCCCTCCACTTT. Encoded protein: CASSPGTGGDNSPLHF.

V and J are TRBV7-9 and TRBJ2-7; 14 positions match TRBD2. V was pared by 5 bases and J by 2 bases, with 5 bases of the junction left unmatched. The CDR3 runs 16 residues. Germline V CDR1 and CDR2: SEHNR, FQNEAQ (reference sequence). The DNA for the CDR3 is TGTGCCAGCAGCCCGGGACTAGCGGGAGTAACCTACGAGCAGTACTTC. Translated, it gives CASSPGLAGVTYEQYF.

The genes are TRBV27 and TRBJ1-3; a weak D match, TRBD1 (5 bases). The CDR3 extends over 14 amino acids. In germline, CDR1 is MNHEY, CDR2 SMNVEV (reference sequence). Trimming stripped 8 bases from V and 0 bases from J, with 11 bases between. CDR3 protein: CASAPGVSGNTIYF. The DNA for the CDR3 is TGTGCCAGCGCCCCGGGGGTCTCTGGAAACACCATATATTTT.

J is TRBJ1-1 and V is TRBV5-1; D is perhaps TRBD1 (5 bases). This CDR3 comprises 13 residues. The germline V gene encodes CDR1 SGHRS and CDR2 YFSETQ. The V end lost 2 bases, the J end lost 5 bases, and 10 bases lay between the germline ends. CDR3 DNA: TGCGCCAGCAGCTTCCTCACAGGTACTGAAGCTTTCTTT. Encoded protein: CASSFLTGTEAFF.

This clone occurred once. The chain is built from TRBV19 and TRBJ2-1; D gene unclear. CDR1 and CDR2 (germline): LNHDA, SQIVND (reference sequence). V was trimmed by 4 bases and J by 2 bases, leaving 6 bases between them. The CDR3 spans 13 residues. The CDR3 DNA reads TGTGCCAGTAGTAGGCTCCCCTACAATGAGCAGTTCTTC. Translation: CASSRLPYNEQFF.

This clone was picked up a small number of times. The DNA of the CDR3 is TGTGCCAGCAGCACTCCTGCAACTAGCGGGAGAATCCACGAGCAGTACTTC. Translated: CASSTPATSGRIHEQYF. J is TRBJ2-7 and V is TRBV7-9; 11 bases align to TRBD2. The CDR3 is made up of 17 amino acids. Per the germline V gene, CDR1 is SEHNR and CDR2 is FQNEAQ (reference sequence). With 5 bases clipped from V and 5 bases from J, the junction kept 14 bases outside the gene matches.

This rearrangement joins TRBV7-9 to TRBJ2-2; D remains ambiguous. Germline assignment: CDR1 SEHNR and CDR2 FQNEAQ (reference sequence). The CDR3 contains 15 residues. Trimming removed 2 bases from V and 0 bases from J, with 7 bases in between. The CDR3 bases are TGTGCCAGCAGCTTAATGGCTTCGAACACCGGGGAGCTGTTTTTT. Translating gives CASSLMASNTGELFF.

The chain recombines TRBV28 with TRBJ1-3; D remains ambiguous. Trimming took off 7 bases at V and 7 bases at J, with 11 bases between the two ends. The CDR3 runs 12 residues. Germline V gives CDR1 MDHEN, CDR2 SYDVKM. Here the CDR3 reads CASTPRGNTIYF. Here the CDR3 DNA reads TGTGCCAGCACCCCCCGGGGTAACACCATATATTTT.

The chain recombines TRBV5-4 with TRBJ2-5, with 10 bases aligning to TRBD2. CDR3 size: 16 residues. Germline CDR1 reads SGHNT; CDR2 reads YYREEE (reference sequence). After removal of 4 bases from V and 5 bases from J, the junction contained 11 bases not matched to a gene. The CDR3 sequence is CASSLRLLAGVETQYF. For the CDR3, the DNA is TGTGCCAGCAGCCTGAGGTTGCTAGCGGGAGTGGAGACCCAGTACTTC.

This chain connects TRBV30 to TRBJ1-5; D gene ambiguous. The CDR3 has 17 residues. The ends were cut back, 0 bases at V and 0 bases at J, with 15 bases in the middle. Germline assignment: CDR1 GTSNPN and CDR2 SVGIG (reference sequence). The CDR3 loop is CAWSVPNSLVSNQPQHF. CDR3 nucleotides: TGTGCCTGGAGTGTTCCAAACAGCCTGGTTAGCAATCAGCCCCAGCATTTT.

The chain employs TRBV11-2 and TRBJ1-5; weak D call: TRBD1 (5 bases). V dropped 6 bases and J dropped 2 bases, with 14 bases sitting between them. From germline, CDR1 is SGHAT and CDR2 FQNNGV. CDR3 length: 15 residues. CDR3: CASRPALQGNQPQHF. The CDR3 DNA is TGTGCCAGCAGACCCGCGCTACAGGGCAATCAGCCCCAGCATTTT.

The gene calls are TRBV11-2 and TRBJ2-1; 11 bases agree with TRBD2. The germline CDR1 and CDR2 sequences are SGHAT and FQNNGV. The length of the CDR3 is 16 residues. The V gene end was trimmed by 5 bases and the J gene end by 9 bases; junction bases not matched to a gene: 12. The CDR3 region has the DNA TGTGCCAGCAGCGGTCGGGTGGTAGCGGGAGGGGGTGAGCAGTTCTTC. Translating it yields CASSGRVVAGGGEQFF.